The rows below give T cell receptor beta chains drawn from one sample of a study of CD8 T cells in ankylosing spondylitis. TCRdb re-called the 5' RACE reads with MiXCR, one entry per CDR3 protein. Among fewer than 200,000 distinct CDR3 sequences listed, roughly 18% were seen once. What was sequenced was blood, either unsorted or a sorted T cell fraction (not recorded which). All receptors come from a male donor aged 10 to 35 with ankylosing spondylitis or in good health (not recorded which). Both conserved end residues are part of each CDR3. Fields, in order: clone size, D gene, V gene, J gene, CDR3 protein, CDR3 DNA. A D gene is named only where the DNA matches it firmly. Clone size is not always given. Where it is, it says once, few, many or a class for expanded clones.

>-|-|TRBV21-1|TRBJ2-7
CASSELLLLASYEQYF
TGTGCCAGCAGCGAACTACTCCTACTCGCATCCTACGAGCAGTACTTC
>once|TRBD2|TRBV6-2/TRBV6-3|TRBJ2-7
CASTSPLAGESQYF
TGTGCCAGCACCTCCCCCCTAGCGGGAGAGAGCCAGTACTTC
>-|-|TRBV24-1|TRBJ2-1
CATSDEMNNEQFF
TGTGCCACCAGTGATGAGATGAACAATGAGCAGTTCTTC
>many|-|TRBV20-1|TRBJ2-1
CSVQPDQWEYNEQFF
TGCAGTGTTCAACCTGATCAGTGGGAGTACAATGAGCAGTTCTTC
>many|-|TRBV11-2|TRBJ2-3
CASSPTTGATQYF
TGTGCCAGCAGCCCGACGACGGGAGCTACGCAGTATTTT
>many|-|TRBV27|TRBJ2-3
CASSSLRLSGTDTQYF
TGTGCCAGCAGTTCCCTCCGGCTGTCGGGCACAGATACGCAGTATTTT
>-|-|TRBV6-2/TRBV6-3|TRBJ2-7
CASSLPEEYEQYF
TGTGCCAGCAGTCTACCAGAAGAATACGAGCAGTACTTC
>many|-|TRBV5-1|TRBJ1-4
CASTPGVRRDKLFF
TGCGCCAGCACTCCGGGAGTGCGTCGGGACAAACTGTTTTTT
>many|-|TRBV29-1|TRBJ1-2
CSVESTRGVYGYTF
TGCAGCGTTGAATCGACCCGCGGGGTATATGGCTACACCTTC
>many|-|TRBV5-1|TRBJ2-3
CASSLRGGGTDTQYF
TGCGCCAGCAGCCTCCGAGGCGGCGGGACAGATACGCAGTATTTT
>many|-|TRBV5-5|TRBJ1-5
CASSWYTASNQPQHF
TGTGCCAGCAGCTGGTACACAGCTAGCAATCAGCCCCAGCATTTT
>-|-|TRBV7-2|TRBJ2-2
CASQEGGLGELFF
TGTGCCAGCCAAGAGGGGGGTCTAGGGGAGCTGTTTTTT
>many|TRBD2|TRBV14|TRBJ2-7
CASSHGLAVTYEQYF
TGTGCCAGCAGCCATGGACTAGCGGTGACCTACGAGCAGTACTTC
>many|TRBD2|TRBV18|TRBJ2-1
CASSPPRGLDNEQFF
TGTGCCAGCTCACCTCCCAGGGGACTAGACAATGAGCAGTTCTTC
>many|-|TRBV6-1|TRBJ2-2
CASSEVMQGGSGELFF
TGTGCCAGCAGTGAAGTTATGCAGGGTGGATCCGGGGAGCTGTTTTTT
>many|TRBD2|TRBV5-6|TRBJ2-1
CASTRPPSGRYNEQFF
TGTGCCAGCACCCGGCCCCCTAGCGGGAGGTACAATGAGCAGTTCTTC
>many|TRBD1|TRBV7-2|TRBJ2-1
CASSSGQGIYNEQFF
TGTGCCAGCAGCTCGGGACAGGGGATCTACAATGAGCAGTTCTTC
>many|-|TRBV12-3/TRBV12-4|TRBJ1-2
CASSYREYGYTF
TGTGCCAGCAGTTACAGGGAGTATGGCTACACCTTC
>many|-|TRBV18|TRBJ1-5
CASSPTDNNQPQHF
TGTGCCAGCTCACCTACCGACAACAATCAGCCCCAGCATTTT
>many|-|TRBV20-1|TRBJ2-1
CSARVSLGDEQFF
TGCAGTGCTAGAGTGTCCCTTGGGGATGAGCAGTTCTTC
>-|TRBD2|TRBV3-1|TRBJ2-1
CASSQLSSGGPYNEQFF
TGTGCCAGCAGCCAACTGAGTTCGGGAGGGCCCTACAATGAGCAGTTCTTC
>-|-|TRBV7-2|TRBJ2-2
CASSFSRQGGTGELFF
TGTGCCAGCAGCTTCTCTCGACAGGGAGGCACCGGGGAGCTGTTTTTT
>-|-|TRBV10-3|TRBJ2-2
CAISEGVGGELFF
TGTGCCATCAGTGAAGGGGTAGGCGGGGAGCTGTTTTTT
>many|-|TRBV2|TRBJ1-2
CASMEDGYTF
TGTGCCAGCATGGAGGATGGCTACACCTTC
>many|TRBD1|TRBV5-6|TRBJ1-1
CASSWGTGDTEAFF
TGTGCCAGCAGCTGGGGGACAGGGGATACTGAAGCTTTCTTT
>many|-|TRBV28|TRBJ1-2
CASSLSGGNFGYTF
TGTGCCAGCAGTTTATCTGGCGGGAACTTTGGCTACACCTTC
>many|-|TRBV4-2|TRBJ2-3
CASSQGNRFGPGESNTQYF
TGTGCCAGCAGCCAAGGGAACCGATTTGGGCCCGGCGAGTCCAATACGCAGTATTTT
>many|-|TRBV12-3/TRBV12-4|TRBJ2-2
CASSMPPQRVYTGELFF
TGTGCCAGCAGTATGCCTCCTCAGCGGGTGTACACCGGGGAGCTGTTTTTT
>-|-|TRBV4-3|TRBJ1-1
CASSQTFWNTEAFF
TGCGCCAGCAGCCAGACCTTTTGGAACACTGAAGCTTTCTTT
>many|TRBD2|TRBV12-3/TRBV12-4|TRBJ2-1
CASSFVAGANEQFF
TGTGCCAGCAGTTTTGTGGCGGGAGCAAATGAGCAGTTCTTC
>many|-|TRBV9|TRBJ2-1
CASSPDNGEQFF
TGTGCCAGCAGCCCAGATAACGGCGAGCAGTTCTTC
>many|TRBD1|TRBV19|TRBJ1-2
CASSMTGENGYTF
TGTGCCAGTAGTATGACAGGGGAAAATGGCTACACCTTC
>many|-|TRBV6-2/TRBV6-3|TRBJ2-7
CASSSAREGYEQYF
TGTGCCAGCAGTTCAGCCAGAGAGGGATACGAGCAGTACTTC
>many|-|TRBV7-9|TRBJ2-7
CATETVKYEQYF
TGTGCCACCGAGACAGTCAAATACGAGCAGTACTTC
>-|-|TRBV18|TRBJ2-5
CASSAYQETQYF
TGTGCCAGCTCAGCGTACCAAGAGACCCAGTACTTC
>-|TRBD2|TRBV4-3|TRBJ2-1
CASSQDRGLAGKAYEQFF
TGCGCCAGCAGCCAAGATCGGGGACTAGCGGGAAAGGCTTATGAGCAGTTCTTC
>many|-|TRBV12-3/TRBV12-4|TRBJ1-2
CASSLSPYGYTF
TGTGCCAGCAGTTTAAGCCCCTATGGCTACACCTTC
>-|-|TRBV2|TRBJ2-1
CASRQAGSQFF
TGTGCCAGCAGGCAGGCAGGTTCGCAGTTCTTC
>many|-|TRBV30|TRBJ2-4
CACRETQNIQYF
TGTGCCTGCAGGGAGACTCAAAACATTCAGTACTTC
>few|-|TRBV30|TRBJ1-2
CAWSITGVDYGYTF
TGTGCCTGGAGTATTACGGGAGTTGACTATGGCTACACCTTC
>many|-|TRBV7-2|TRBJ1-5
CASSLDEGKPQHF
TGTGCCAGCAGCTTAGATGAGGGGAAGCCCCAGCATTTT
>few|-|TRBV12-3/TRBV12-4|TRBJ2-1
CASNPQASGLGEQFF
TGTGCCAGCAACCCCCAGGCGTCCGGTCTCGGTGAGCAGTTCTTC
>many|TRBD2|TRBV15|TRBJ2-1
CATTLAGANEQFF
TGTGCCACCACCCTAGCGGGGGCCAATGAGCAGTTCTTC
>many|TRBD1|TRBV15|TRBJ2-3
CATSREYGTGMGGPDTQYF
TGTGCCACCAGCAGAGAGTACGGGACAGGGATGGGGGGCCCAGATACGCAGTATTTT
>many|TRBD2|TRBV20-1|TRBJ2-3
CSAKLAGAKDTQYF
TGCAGTGCTAAACTAGCGGGAGCCAAAGATACGCAGTATTTT
>-|TRBD1|TRBV19|TRBJ2-7
CASSFRGQPYEQYF
TGTGCCAGTAGTTTCAGGGGGCAACCCTACGAGCAGTACTTC
>many|TRBD1|TRBV4-3|TRBJ2-7
CASSQVRDSSYEQYF
TGCGCCAGCAGCCAAGTCCGGGACAGCTCCTACGAGCAGTACTTC
>-|-|TRBV12-3/TRBV12-4|TRBJ1-2
CASSLAGPGYTF
TGTGCCAGCAGCCTCGCAGGGCCGGGCTACACCTTC
>many|TRBD1|TRBV6-5|TRBJ2-3
CASIGTGGYTDTQYF
TGTGCCAGCATAGGGACAGGGGGATACACAGATACGCAGTATTTT
>many|TRBD1|TRBV16|TRBJ1-2
CASSHRSDRGGYTF
TGTGCCAGCAGCCACAGATCGGACAGGGGAGGCTACACCTTC
>many|TRBD1|TRBV25-1|TRBJ2-1
CASSVGTGENEQFF
TGTGCCAGCAGTGTGGGGACAGGAGAAAATGAGCAGTTCTTC
>many|TRBD2|TRBV20-1|TRBJ2-2
CSAKGLAGVAGELFF
TGCAGTGCCAAAGGTTTAGCGGGAGTAGCCGGGGAGCTGTTTTTT
>many|TRBD1|TRBV19|TRBJ2-1
CASSMGQGPSSYNEQFF
TGTGCCAGTAGTATGGGACAGGGCCCCAGCTCCTACAATGAGCAGTTCTTC
>many|TRBD2|TRBV29-1|TRBJ2-3
CSPKLRGLATDTQYF
TGCAGCCCAAAGCTGAGGGGACTAGCAACAGATACGCAGTATTTT
>-|-|TRBV20-1|TRBJ1-1
CSASIQSNTEAFF
TGCAGTGCTAGTATTCAGTCGAACACTGAAGCTTTCTTT
>many|-|TRBV6-4|TRBJ2-3
CASSPRLGDTQYF
TGTGCCAGCAGTCCGAGACTGGGAGATACGCAGTATTTT